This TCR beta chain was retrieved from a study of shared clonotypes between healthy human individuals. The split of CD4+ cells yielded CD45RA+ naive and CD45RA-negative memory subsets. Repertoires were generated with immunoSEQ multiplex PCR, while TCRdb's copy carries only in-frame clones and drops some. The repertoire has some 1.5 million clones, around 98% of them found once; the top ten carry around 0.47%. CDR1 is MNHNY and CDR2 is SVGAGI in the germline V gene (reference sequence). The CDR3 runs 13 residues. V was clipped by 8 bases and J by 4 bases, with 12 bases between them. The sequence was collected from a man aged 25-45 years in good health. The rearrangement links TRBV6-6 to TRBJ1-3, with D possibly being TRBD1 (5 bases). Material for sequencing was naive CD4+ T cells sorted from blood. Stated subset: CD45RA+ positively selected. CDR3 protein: CASGFGGGNTIYF. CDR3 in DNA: TGTGCCAGCGGTTTTGGGGGAGGAAACACCATATATTTT.